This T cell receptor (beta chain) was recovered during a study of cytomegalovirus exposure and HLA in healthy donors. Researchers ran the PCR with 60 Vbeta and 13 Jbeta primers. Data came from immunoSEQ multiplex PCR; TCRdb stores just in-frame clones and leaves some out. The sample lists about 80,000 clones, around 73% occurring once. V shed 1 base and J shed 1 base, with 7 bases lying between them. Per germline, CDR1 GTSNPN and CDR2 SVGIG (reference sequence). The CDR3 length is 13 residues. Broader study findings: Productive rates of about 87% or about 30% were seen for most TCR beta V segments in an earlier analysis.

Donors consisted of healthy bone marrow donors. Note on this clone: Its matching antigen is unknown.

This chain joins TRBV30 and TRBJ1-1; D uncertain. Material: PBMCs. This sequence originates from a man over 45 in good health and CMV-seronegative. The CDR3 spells CAWSGAGNTEAFF. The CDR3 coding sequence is TGTGCCTGGAGTGGGGCAGGGAACACTGAAGCTTTCTTT. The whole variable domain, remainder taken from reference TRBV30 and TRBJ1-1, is SQTIHQWPATLVQPVGSPLSLECTVEGTSNPNLYWYRQAAGRGLQLLFYSVGIGQISSEVPQNLSASRPQDRQFILSSKKLLLSDSGFYLCAWSGAGNTEAFFGQGTRLTVV.